The 21 T cell receptor beta chains reported below all come from one sample, sequenced in a study of sequential checkpoint blockade in melanoma. Treatment given: randomized to nivolumab then ipilimumab (arm A) or the reverse (arm B). Sequencing used immunoSEQ multiplex PCR; TCRdb keeps in-frame clones, though not all of them. The sample holds 4,000 or so clones, more than 45% seen once. The input for sequencing was CD8+ T cells sorted from blood (inferred from file names), taken from a patient given nivolumab and ipilimumab in sequence. The receptors come from a human donor with melanoma.

This clone was detected only once. The chain combines TRBV7-6 with TRBJ2-7, with 8 nucleotides matching TRBD1. J gave up 3 bases and V 2 bases, and 6 bases lay outside the gene matches. The germline V gene has CDR1 SGHVS and CDR2 FNYEAQ. This CDR3 spans 15 amino acids. The CDR3, as DNA: TGTGCCAGCAGCTTAACCCCTACAGGGGGCTACGAGCAGTACTTC. This translates into CASSLTPTGGYEQYF.

V usage is TRBV15 and J usage is TRBJ1-5; a possible D gene is TRBD1 (6 bases). The CDR3 totals 18 residues. Deletions cut 3 bases from V and 2 bases from J, with 20 bases between. Germline CDR1 reads LNHNV; CDR2 reads YYDKDF (reference sequence). For the CDR3, the DNA is TGTGCCACCAGCAGGGACAGCAACACCGGTTCCGGCAATCAGCCCCAGCATTTT. Protein product: CATSRDSNTGSGNQPQHF.

The chain is built from TRBV7-9 and TRBJ2-1, with 9 bases identical to TRBD2. CDR3 length: 14 amino acids. The V segment lost 5 bases and the J segment 9 bases; nucleotides outside the gene matches: 8. Germline V gene lookup returns CDR1 SEHNR and CDR2 FQNEAQ (reference sequence). Here the CDR3 reads CASSQERGRGEQFF. As DNA, the CDR3 is TGTGCCAGCAGCCAAGAGCGCGGGAGGGGTGAGCAGTTCTTC.

This clone has more than one count but fewer than ten. The rearrangement links TRBV27 to TRBJ2-7, with TRBD2 matching 14 bases. The J segment lost 4 bases and the V segment lost 7 bases, leaving 9 bases of the junction unmatched. This CDR3 region has 16 residues. CDR1 and CDR2 (germline): MNHEY, SMNVEV (reference sequence). The CDR3 coding sequence is TGTGCCAGCAAGGGACTAGCGGGAGTGGGGAGGTACGAGCAGTACTTC. Translation: CASKGLAGVGRYEQYF.

The chain combines TRBV6-4 with TRBJ1-2; D gene ambiguous. This CDR3 region has 13 residues. CDR1 MRHNA and CDR2 SNTAGT come from the germline V gene. Trimming took 3 bases from V and 7 from J, leaving 12 bases between them. The CDR3 DNA is TGTGCCAGCAGTGAAGGAGGGAGTGGTGGCTACACCTTC. It is translated as CASSEGGSGGYTF.

The chain has TRBV9 and TRBJ2-7, with 8 nucleotides matching TRBD2. Germline CDR1 is SGDLS and CDR2 is YYNGEE. J gave up 2 bases and V 0 bases, and 4 bases lay outside the gene matches. The CDR3 has 15 amino acids. The CDR3 spells CASSVAGGGAYEQYF. In nucleotides, the CDR3 is TGTGCCAGCAGCGTAGCGGGAGGGGGGGCCTACGAGCAGTACTTC.

There are a few counts of this clone. V is TRBV7-8 and J is TRBJ1-1; tentative D call: TRBD1 (6 bases). The germline V gene encodes CDR1 SGHVS and CDR2 FQNEAQ. The ends were cut back, 5 bases at V and 8 bases at J, with 12 bases in the middle. This CDR3 is 12 amino acids long. The CDR3 DNA reads TGTGCCAGCAGCCTAGGGGGAGGGGAAGCTTTCTTT. It encodes CASSLGGGEAFF.

This clone was recorded a few times. The CDR3 spells CASRHTGQNYGYTF. CDR3 nucleotides: TGTGCCAGCAGACATACAGGACAAAACTATGGCTACACCTTC. The V and J genes are TRBV27 and TRBJ1-2, with D tentatively TRBD1 (5 bases). Germline loops: CDR1 MNHEY, CDR2 SMNVEV (reference sequence). The CDR3 loop spans 14 amino acids. V lost 6 bases and J lost 2, with 13 bases in between.

The table lists this clone with a few counts. The chain recombines TRBV4-3 with TRBJ1-5; no clear D gene. The CDR3 is 15 amino acids. Deletions cut 1 base from V and 6 bases from J, with 13 bases between. Germline V gene lookup returns CDR1 LGHNA and CDR2 YSLEER. CDR3 residues: CASSQVEGSRQPQHF. The CDR3 DNA sequence: TGCGCCAGCAGCCAAGTTGAAGGGAGTCGTCAGCCCCAGCATTTT.

The chain links TRBV27 to TRBJ2-7; D is undetermined. Germline CDR1 and CDR2: MNHEY and SMNVEV (reference sequence). Trimming removed 2 bases at V and 9 bases at J, with 5 bases between. The CDR3 has 10 amino acids. The CDR3 loop is CASSLLPQYF. CDR3 DNA: TGTGCCAGCAGTTTACTCCCGCAGTACTTC.

The rearrangement joins TRBV9 to TRBJ1-3; 9 bases fit TRBD1. The length of the CDR3 is 15 residues. CDR1 is SGDLS, CDR2 YYNGEE, per germline. The ends lost 3 bases at V and 8 bases at J; junction bases unmatched: 9. The CDR3 region is CASSGWTGEEYTIYF. The DNA of the CDR3 is TGTGCCAGCAGCGGGTGGACAGGGGAGGAGTACACCATATATTTT.

This clone has a handful of counts. This chain joins TRBV15 and TRBJ1-5; D might be TRBD1 (6 bases). The CDR3 runs to 18 residues. Germline values: CDR1 LNHNV, CDR2 YYDKDF (reference sequence). Trimming took 3 bases from V and 3 from J, leaving 21 bases between them. The CDR3 is CATSRGGQGGFVNQPQHF. In nucleotides, the CDR3 is TGTGCCACCAGCAGGGGGGGGCAGGGCGGCTTCGTCAATCAGCCCCAGCATTTT.

This clone was detected a few times. The chain has TRBV7-8 and TRBJ2-1, with 10 bases identical to TRBD2. Trimming at V came to 0 bases and at J to 8 bases, leaving 13 bases not matched to a gene. Per germline, CDR1 SGHVS and CDR2 FQNEAQ. This CDR3 contains 18 residues. CDR3 bases: TGTGCCAGCAGCTTAGCGCTTATTAGCGGGGGGATCGGTTATGAGCAGTTCTTC. Translating gives CASSLALISGGIGYEQFF. Based on the CDR3 plus reference TRBV7-8 and TRBJ2-1, the full variable domain is GAGVSQSPRYKVAKRGQDVALRCDPISGHVSLFWYQQALGQGPEFLTYFQNEAQLDKSGLPSDRFFAERPEGSVSTLKIQRTQQEDSAVYLCASSLALISGGIGYEQFFGPGTRLTVL.

The chain uses TRBV6-9 and TRBJ2-7; maybe TRBD2 (6 bases). The ends were cut back, 7 bases at V and 0 bases at J, with 13 bases in the middle. Germline-derived CDR1 and CDR2 are MNHGY and SVAAGI. The CDR3 length is 14 residues. The CDR3 loop reads CASTEGRSSYEQYF. In DNA, the CDR3 is TGTGCCAGCACCGAGGGGAGGAGCTCCTACGAGCAGTACTTC.

The chain couples TRBV7-6 to TRBJ2-7, with TRBD1 matching 9 bases. This CDR3 contains 15 residues. V lost 1 base, J lost 6 bases, and 7 bases stayed unmatched. Germline V gene lookup returns CDR1 SGHVS and CDR2 FNYEAQ. The chain's CDR3 is CASSLVGQGTREQYF. For the CDR3, the DNA is TGTGCCAGCAGCTTAGTAGGACAGGGGACCCGCGAGCAGTACTTC.

This chain joins TRBV7-9 and TRBJ1-1; 11 bases line up with TRBD1. V was clipped by 4 bases and J by 0 bases; unmatched bases: 1. CDR1 is SEHNR and CDR2 is FQNEAQ in the germline V gene (reference sequence). The CDR3 loop spans 15 amino acids. The CDR3 protein is CASSWGQGVNTEAFF. The CDR3, as DNA: TGTGCCAGCAGCTGGGGACAGGGGGTGAACACTGAAGCTTTCTTT.

This sequence joins TRBV7-6 and TRBJ2-7, with 8 positions matching TRBD2. There are 15 residues in the CDR3. Trimming removed 4 bases from V and 6 bases from J; junction bases left unmatched: 11. Germline V lookup: CDR1 SGHVS, CDR2 FNYEAQ. The CDR3 reads CASSSAFGAGGEQYF. CDR3 coding DNA: TGTGCCAGCAGCTCGGCTTTTGGGGCGGGAGGCGAGCAGTACTTC.

V and J are TRBV7-7 and TRBJ2-1; 7 nucleotides match TRBD1. From germline, CDR1 is SSHAT and CDR2 FNYEAQ (reference sequence). J lost 0 bases, V lost 5 bases, and 4 bases had no gene match. This CDR3 has 15 amino acids. The CDR3 region has the DNA TGTGCCAGCAGCCTCCGGGACAGCTCCTACAATGAGCAGTTCTTC. The encoded protein is CASSLRDSSYNEQFF. The complete variable domain, with remaining parts taken from reference TRBV7-7 and TRBJ2-1, reads GAGVSQSPRYKVTKRGQDVTLRCDPISSHATLYWYQQALGQGPEFLTYFNYEAQPDKSGLPSDRFSAERPEGSISTLTIQRTEQRDSAMYRCASSLRDSSYNEQFFGPGTRLTVL.

The chain recombines TRBV9 with TRBJ2-7; maybe TRBD1 (6 bases). This CDR3 spans 15 amino acids. Trimming cost V 3 bases and J 4 bases, with 17 bases left between them. CDR1 SGDLS and CDR2 YYNGEE come from the germline V gene. The CDR3 sequence: CASSEKTGYAYEQYF. In nucleotides, the CDR3 is TGTGCCAGCAGCGAAAAGACAGGTTACGCATACGAGCAGTACTTC.

V gene TRBV28 combines with J gene TRBJ1-5, with 7 bases aligning to TRBD1. The CDR3 extends over 15 amino acids. Trimming cost V 5 bases and J 6 bases; bases outside gene matches: 10. The germline V gene has CDR1 MDHEN and CDR2 SYDVKM. The CDR3 reads CASSGDSASGQPQHF. The DNA for the CDR3 is TGTGCCAGCAGTGGGGACAGCGCCTCAGGTCAGCCCCAGCATTTT.

J is TRBJ1-5 and V is TRBV13; D ambiguous. Per germline, CDR1 PRHDT and CDR2 FYEKMQ (reference sequence). The CDR3 has 13 amino acids. Trimming pared 4 bases from V and 9 bases from J, leaving 13 bases between. CDR3 coding DNA: TGTGCCAGCAGCTACCTAGCTTCGGGGCCCCAGCATTTT. This gives the protein CASSYLASGPQHF.